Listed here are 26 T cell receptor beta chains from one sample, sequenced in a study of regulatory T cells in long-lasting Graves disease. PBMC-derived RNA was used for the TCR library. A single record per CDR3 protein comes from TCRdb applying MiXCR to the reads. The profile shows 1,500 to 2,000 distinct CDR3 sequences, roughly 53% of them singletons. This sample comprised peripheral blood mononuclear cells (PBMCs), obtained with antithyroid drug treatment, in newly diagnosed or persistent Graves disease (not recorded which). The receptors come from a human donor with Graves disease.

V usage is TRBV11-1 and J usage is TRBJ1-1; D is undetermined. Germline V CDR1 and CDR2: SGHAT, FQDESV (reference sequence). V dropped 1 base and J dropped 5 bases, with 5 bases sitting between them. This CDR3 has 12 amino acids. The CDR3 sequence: CASSLDRTEAFF. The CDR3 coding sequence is TGTGCCAGCAGCTTAGATCGTACTGAAGCTTTCTTT.

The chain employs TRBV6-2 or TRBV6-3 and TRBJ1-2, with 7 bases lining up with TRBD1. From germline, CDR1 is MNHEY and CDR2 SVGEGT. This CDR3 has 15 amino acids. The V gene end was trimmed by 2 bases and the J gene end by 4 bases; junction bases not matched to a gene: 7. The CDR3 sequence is CASSYGTALSYGYTF. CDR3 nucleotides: TGTGCCAGCAGTTACGGGACAGCCCTATCCTATGGCTACACCTTC.

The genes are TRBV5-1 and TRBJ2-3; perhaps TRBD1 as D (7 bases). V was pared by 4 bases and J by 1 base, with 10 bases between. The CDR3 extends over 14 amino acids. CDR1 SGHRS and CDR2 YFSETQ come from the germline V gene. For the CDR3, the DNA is TGCGCCAGCAGCCAGGGGGGCGGCACAGATACGCAGTATTTT. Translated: CASSQGGGTDTQYF.

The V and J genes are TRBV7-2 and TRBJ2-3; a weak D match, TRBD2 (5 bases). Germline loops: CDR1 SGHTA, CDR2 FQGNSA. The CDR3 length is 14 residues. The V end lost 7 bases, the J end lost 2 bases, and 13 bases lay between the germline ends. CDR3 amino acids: CASTTIANTDTQYF. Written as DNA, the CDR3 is TGTGCCAGCACCACGATAGCGAACACAGATACGCAGTATTTT.

Here the CDR3 reads CASNTNTGELFF. In nucleotides, the CDR3 is TGCGCCAGCAACACGAACACCGGGGAGCTGTTTTTT. The V call is TRBV5-1, the J call TRBJ2-2, with D uncertain. The CDR3 is 12 amino acids. Trimming removed 6 bases at V and 0 bases at J, with 3 bases between. Germline CDR1 reads SGHRS; CDR2 reads YFSETQ.

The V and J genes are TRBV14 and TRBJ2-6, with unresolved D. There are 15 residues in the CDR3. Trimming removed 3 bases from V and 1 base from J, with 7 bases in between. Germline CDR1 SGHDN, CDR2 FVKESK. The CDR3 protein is CASSQGSSGANVLTF. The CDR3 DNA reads TGTGCCAGCAGCCAGGGTTCGTCTGGGGCCAACGTCCTGACTTTC.

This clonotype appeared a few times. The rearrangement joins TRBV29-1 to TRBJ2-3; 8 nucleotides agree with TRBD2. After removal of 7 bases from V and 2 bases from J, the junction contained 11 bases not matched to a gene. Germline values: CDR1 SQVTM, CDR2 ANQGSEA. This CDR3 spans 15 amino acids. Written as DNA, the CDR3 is TGCAGCGCAAAAGCGGGGGCCGCCGCCACAGATACGCAGTATTTT. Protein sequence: CSAKAGAAATDTQYF.

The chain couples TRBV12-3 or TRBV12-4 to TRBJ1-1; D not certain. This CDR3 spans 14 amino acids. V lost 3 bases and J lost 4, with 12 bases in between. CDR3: CASSFRRSGTEAFF. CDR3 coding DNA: TGTGCCAGCAGTTTTAGGCGATCGGGCACTGAAGCTTTCTTT.

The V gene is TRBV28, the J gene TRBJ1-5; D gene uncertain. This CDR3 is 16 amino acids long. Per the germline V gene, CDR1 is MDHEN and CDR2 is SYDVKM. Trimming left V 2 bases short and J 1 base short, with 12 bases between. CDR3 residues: CASSLAGMWSNQPQHF. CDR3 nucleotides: TGTGCCAGCAGTTTAGCGGGGATGTGGAGCAATCAGCCCCAGCATTTT.

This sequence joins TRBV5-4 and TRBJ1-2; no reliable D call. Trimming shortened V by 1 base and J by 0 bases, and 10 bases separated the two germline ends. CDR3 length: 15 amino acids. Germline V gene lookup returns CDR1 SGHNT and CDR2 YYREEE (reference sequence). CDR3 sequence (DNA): TGTGCCAGCAGCTTGTTATCCGAAGCTAACTATGGCTACACCTTC. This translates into CASSLLSEANYGYTF.

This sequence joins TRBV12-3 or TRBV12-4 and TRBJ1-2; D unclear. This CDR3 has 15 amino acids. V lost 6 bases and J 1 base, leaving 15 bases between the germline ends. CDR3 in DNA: TGTGCCAGCAGCCTGACCCTTATCAGTAACTATGGCTACACCTTC. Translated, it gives CASSLTLISNYGYTF.

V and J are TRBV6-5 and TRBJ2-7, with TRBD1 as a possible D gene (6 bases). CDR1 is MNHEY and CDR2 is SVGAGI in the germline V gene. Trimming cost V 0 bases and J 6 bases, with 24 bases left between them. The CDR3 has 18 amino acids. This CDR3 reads CASSYSKIPHRVFSEQYF. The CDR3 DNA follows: TGTGCCAGCAGTTACTCGAAAATCCCTCACAGGGTTTTCTCCGAGCAGTACTTC.

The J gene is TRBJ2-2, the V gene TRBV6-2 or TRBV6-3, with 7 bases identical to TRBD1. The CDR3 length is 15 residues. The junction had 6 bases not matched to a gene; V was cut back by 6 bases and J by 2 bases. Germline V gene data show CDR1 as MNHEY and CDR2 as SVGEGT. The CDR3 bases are TGTGCCAGCAGCCTAGGGACAGAAAACACCGGGGAGCTGTTTTTT. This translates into CASSLGTENTGELFF.

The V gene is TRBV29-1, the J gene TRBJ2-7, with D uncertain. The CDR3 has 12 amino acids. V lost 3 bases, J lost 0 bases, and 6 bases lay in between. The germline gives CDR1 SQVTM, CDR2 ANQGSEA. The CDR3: CSVEFGSYEQYF. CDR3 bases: TGCAGCGTTGAGTTCGGCTCCTACGAGCAGTACTTC.

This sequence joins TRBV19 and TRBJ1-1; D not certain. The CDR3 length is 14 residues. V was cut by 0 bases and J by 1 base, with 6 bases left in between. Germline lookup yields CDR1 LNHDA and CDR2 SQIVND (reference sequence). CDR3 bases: TGTGCCAGTAGTATAGATCCAGGGAACACTGAAGCTTTCTTT. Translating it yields CASSIDPGNTEAFF.

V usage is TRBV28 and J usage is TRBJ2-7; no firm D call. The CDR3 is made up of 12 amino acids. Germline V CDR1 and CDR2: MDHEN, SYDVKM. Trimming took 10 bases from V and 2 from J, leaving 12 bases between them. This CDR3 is CATLNQAYEQYF. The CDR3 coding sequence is TGTGCCACCCTGAACCAAGCCTACGAGCAGTACTTC.

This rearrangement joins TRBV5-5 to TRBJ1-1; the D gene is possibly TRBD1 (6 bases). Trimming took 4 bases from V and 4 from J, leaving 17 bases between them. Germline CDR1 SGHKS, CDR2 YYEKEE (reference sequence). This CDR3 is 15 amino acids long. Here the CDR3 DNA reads TGTGCCAGCAGCCCCGGGGACACGGGATCCACTGAAGCTTTCTTT. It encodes CASSPGDTGSTEAFF.

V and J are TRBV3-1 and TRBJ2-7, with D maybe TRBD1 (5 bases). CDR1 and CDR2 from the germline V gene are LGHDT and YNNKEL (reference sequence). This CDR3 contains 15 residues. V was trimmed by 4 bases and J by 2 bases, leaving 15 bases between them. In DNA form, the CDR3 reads TGTGCCAGCAGCCGCGACAGTAGCCCTGCCTACGAGCAGTACTTC. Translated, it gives CASSRDSSPAYEQYF.

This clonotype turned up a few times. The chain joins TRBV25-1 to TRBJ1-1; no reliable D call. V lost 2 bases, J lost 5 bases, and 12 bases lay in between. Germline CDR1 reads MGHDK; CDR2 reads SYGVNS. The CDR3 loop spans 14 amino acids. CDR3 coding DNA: TGTGCCAGCAGTGAAGTGGGATCCAAAACTGAAGCTTTCTTT. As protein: CASSEVGSKTEAFF.

Here the CDR3 reads CASSFWEDTEAFF. As DNA, the CDR3 is TGTGCCAGCAGCTTCTGGGAGGACACTGAAGCTTTCTTT. This rearrangement joins TRBV11-2 to TRBJ1-1; D call uncertain. The CDR3 length is 13 residues. The germline V gene has CDR1 SGHAT and CDR2 FQNNGV. V shed 3 bases and J shed 3 bases, with 8 bases lying between them. Full variable domain (remainder filled in from reference TRBV11-2 and TRBJ1-1): EAGVAQSPRYKIIEKRQSVAFWCNPISGHATLYWYQQILGQGPKLLIQFQNNGVVDDSQLPKDRFSAERLKGVDSTLKIQPAKLEDSAVYLCASSFWEDTEAFFGQGTRLTVV.

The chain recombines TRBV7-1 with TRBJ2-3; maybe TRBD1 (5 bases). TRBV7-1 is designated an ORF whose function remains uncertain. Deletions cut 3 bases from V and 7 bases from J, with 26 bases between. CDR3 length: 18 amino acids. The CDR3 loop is CASSSSFRWQGFSNTQYF. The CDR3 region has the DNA TGTGCCAGCAGCTCCTCATTCCGTTGGCAGGGATTTTCAAATACGCAGTATTTT.

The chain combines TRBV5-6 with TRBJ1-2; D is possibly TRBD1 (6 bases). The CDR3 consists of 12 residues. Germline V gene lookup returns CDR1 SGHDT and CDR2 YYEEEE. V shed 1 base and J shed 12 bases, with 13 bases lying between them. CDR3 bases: TGTGCCAGCAGCTTGCCACGAACAGGGAACACCTTC. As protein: CASSLPRTGNTF.

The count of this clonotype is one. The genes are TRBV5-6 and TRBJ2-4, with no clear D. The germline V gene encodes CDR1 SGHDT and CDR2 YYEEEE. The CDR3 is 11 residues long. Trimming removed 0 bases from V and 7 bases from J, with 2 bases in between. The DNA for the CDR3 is TGTGCCAGCAGCTTGGGGAACATTCAGTACTTC. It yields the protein CASSLGNIQYF.

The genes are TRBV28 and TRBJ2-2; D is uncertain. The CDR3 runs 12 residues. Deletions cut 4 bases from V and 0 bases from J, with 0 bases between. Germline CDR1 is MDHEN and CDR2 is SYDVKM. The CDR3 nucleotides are TGTGCCAGCAGTTCGAACACCGGGGAGCTGTTTTTT. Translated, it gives CASSSNTGELFF. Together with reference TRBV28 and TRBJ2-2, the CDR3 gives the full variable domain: DVKVTQSSRYLVKRTGEKVFLECVQDMDHENMFWYRQDPGLGLRLIYFSYDVKMKEKGDIPEGYSVSREKKERFSLILESASTNQTSMYLCASSSNTGELFFGEGSRLTVL.

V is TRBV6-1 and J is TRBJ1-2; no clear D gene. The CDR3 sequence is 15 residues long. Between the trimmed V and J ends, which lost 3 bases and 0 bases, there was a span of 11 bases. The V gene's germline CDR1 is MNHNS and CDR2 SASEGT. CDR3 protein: CASSERHRPNYGYTF. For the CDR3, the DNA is TGTGCCAGCAGTGAGAGACACCGACCTAACTATGGCTACACCTTC.

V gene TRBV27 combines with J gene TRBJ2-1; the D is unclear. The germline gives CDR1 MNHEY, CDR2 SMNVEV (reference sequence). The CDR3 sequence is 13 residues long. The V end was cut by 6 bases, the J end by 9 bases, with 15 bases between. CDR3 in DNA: TGTGCCAGCAGCTTCCTCACAGCCGGTGAGCAGTTCTTC. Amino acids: CASSFLTAGEQFF.